Here is one T cell receptor beta chain with its context. This sample is part of a study of blood T cell repertoires in COVID-19. Overall study context: Material from acute and convalescent COVID-19 was sourced from the United States, Italy and Spain. The analysed material was cDNA or gDNA that came from T cells, B-cell-depleted T cells, or PBMCs.

While infection was still active, Seattle patients were enrolled and then followed longitudinally. In the original workflow: Amplification of reference gene primers was used by the study to estimate nucleated cell counts. The protocol was immunoSEQ multiplex PCR, while the TCRdb copy is restricted to in-frame clones and leaves out a portion. V and J calls and clone size are given by that table; D and trimming were obtained from the DNA. The sample consists of tens of thousands of clones, about nine tenths of them appearing once. The sample comprised peripheral blood. The sequence was collected from a man aged 60 to 69 with COVID-19, enrolled during active disease.

The CDR3 coding sequence is TGTGCCAGCAGCTTGAGAGGGTATGAGGACACCATATATTTT. Amino acids: CASSLRGYEDTIYF. This chain connects TRBV5-8 to TRBJ1-3, with D unclear. The CDR3 covers 14 residues. V was trimmed by 1 base and J by 8 bases, leaving 13 bases between them. The germline CDR1 and CDR2 sequences are SGHTS and YDEGEE.